This T cell receptor beta chain was captured in a study of blood T cell repertoires in COVID-19. For the study at large: The United States, Italy and Spain supplied acute and convalescent COVID-19 samples. Sources were T cells, B-cell-depleted T cells, or PBMCs; the material itself was cDNA or gDNA.

The V gene's germline CDR1 is SGDLS and CDR2 YYNGEE. The V segment lost 0 bases and the J segment 6 bases; nucleotides outside the gene matches: 3. This CDR3 contains 16 residues. Original processing methods: Reference gene primer amplification gave nucleated cell count estimates. TCRdb's table, derived via immunoSEQ multiplex PCR, lists solely in-frame clones and lacks some. The V and J calls and the clone size are those of that table, but D and trimming were determined from the DNA. The sample has over 250,000 clones; over 75% are singletons. This sequence originates from a human donor in a cohort sampled during active COVID-19. The chain uses TRBV9 and TRBJ2-1; the match to TRBD2 covers 13 bases. Sequencing used peripheral blood. Here the CDR3 DNA reads TGTGCCAGCAGCGTAGAACTAGCGGGAGGGGGCAATGAGCAGTTCTTC. Encoded protein: CASSVELAGGGNEQFF.